Following are 27 T cell receptor beta chains from one sample sequenced in a study of T cells after yellow fever vaccination. MiXCR was run by TCRdb on the 5' RACE reads, yielding one entry per CDR3 protein. The sample has 27,000 or so distinct CDR3 sequences, 4.5% seen once. The sample in question was PBMCs, either bulk or a sorted T-cell subset (CD4+, CD8+, memory, or dextramer-sorted; not recorded which), obtained on the day of the yellow fever booster vaccination. The receptors shown here come from a young man who received the YFV17D yellow fever vaccine.

This clonotype was counted ten times or more. V is TRBV20-1 and J is TRBJ2-3, with 9 bases identical to TRBD1. Losses at the gene ends were 3 bases for V and 2 bases for J; bases not matched to a gene: 12. The CDR3 runs to 17 residues. Per the germline V gene, CDR1 is DFQATT and CDR2 is SNEGSKA (reference sequence). CDR3 residues: CSASPAHGTGSTDTQYF. CDR3 in DNA: TGCAGTGCTAGTCCTGCCCACGGGACAGGGTCCACAGATACGCAGTATTTT.

At least ten counts were recorded for this clonotype. This chain connects TRBV5-6 to TRBJ1-2; D is unresolved. Trimming shortened V by 4 bases and J by 1 base, and 17 bases separated the two germline ends. Looked up from germline, CDR1 is SGHDT and CDR2 is YYEEEE. The CDR3 length is 16 residues. DNA for the CDR3: TGTGCCAGCAGCGTACGTGGCCAGACGGTTAACTATGGCTACACCTTC. This translates into CASSVRGQTVNYGYTF.

This clonotype has a count of ten or more. This chain links TRBV3-1 with TRBJ1-2, with D possibly being TRBD1 (6 bases). This CDR3 is built from 14 residues. V lost 2 bases and J 7 bases, leaving 14 bases between the germline ends. Germline CDR1 and CDR2: LGHDT and YNNKEL (reference sequence). The CDR3 protein is CASSQSEGGSGYTF. The CDR3, as DNA: TGTGCCAGCAGCCAATCGGAAGGGGGAAGTGGCTACACCTTC.

This clonotype occurred a few times. A read error may produce the germline difference seen at one junction end. The chain is built from TRBV4-3 and TRBJ1-5; D is unresolved. The CDR3 extends over 16 amino acids. The germline gives CDR1 LGHNA, CDR2 YSLEER. The CDR3 protein is CASSQVGREGNQRQHF. The CDR3 bases are TGCGCCAGCAGCCAAGTCGGGAGGGAGGGCAATCAGCGCCAGCATTTT.

This clonotype appeared many times. The genes are TRBV28 and TRBJ1-5; D uncertain. This CDR3 is built from 13 residues. The germline V and J ends were trimmed by 3 bases and 5 bases, with 8 bases remaining between them. Germline-derived CDR1 and CDR2 are MDHEN and SYDVKM. The CDR3 DNA is TGTGCCAGCAGTTTGATTAGGGATCAGCCCCAGCATTTT. Its protein is CASSLIRDQPQHF.

This clonotype was detected many times. Written as DNA, the CDR3 is TGTGCCAGCAGTGGACAGGGGTTATATGGCTACACCTTC. Its translation: CASSGQGLYGYTF. The V gene is TRBV28, the J gene TRBJ1-2; 9 nucleotides line up with TRBD1. The germline V gene encodes CDR1 MDHEN and CDR2 SYDVKM. V lost 5 bases to trimming and J lost 5 bases; unmatched junction nucleotides: 3. This CDR3 spans 13 amino acids.

The count of this clonotype is one. A junction boundary mismatches the germline segment, possibly from a read error. The chain employs TRBV2 and TRBJ2-1; D is unclear. Germline V gives CDR1 SNHLY, CDR2 FYNNEI. The CDR3 totals 11 residues. The CDR3 sequence is CASSFRNEQLF. CDR3 nucleotides: TGTGCCAGCAGTTTTCGCAATGAGCAGTTGTTC.

In this sample, this clonotype turned up many times. The DNA for the CDR3 is TGCAGTGCTAGAGATGGGAGGGATGAGCAGTTCTTC. Its protein is CSARDGRDEQFF. The chain couples TRBV20-1 to TRBJ2-1, with 7 bases lining up with TRBD2. V lost 0 bases, J lost 8 bases, and 1 base stayed unmatched. The CDR3 totals 12 residues. Germline CDR1 DFQATT, CDR2 SNEGSKA (reference sequence).

CDR3 sequence reads: CASTISPEGSEQYF. In nucleotides, the CDR3 is TGTGCCAGCACCATCAGCCCGGAGGGGTCCGAGCAGTACTTC. The genes are TRBV6-2 or TRBV6-3 and TRBJ2-7; a possible D gene is TRBD2 (6 bases). The length of the CDR3 is 14 residues. Trimming left V 7 bases short and J 6 bases short, with 19 bases between. Germline CDR1 is MNHEY and CDR2 is SVGEGT.

In this sample, this clonotype turned up many times. The chain joins TRBV5-1 to TRBJ2-7; D tentatively fits TRBD1 or TRBD2 (6 bases each). Germline V gene sequence: CDR1 SGHRS, CDR2 YFSETQ. V gave up 5 bases and J gave up 2 bases, with 17 bases separating them. The CDR3 extends over 15 amino acids. For the CDR3, the DNA is TGCGCCAGCAGTTGGGGGGCAGGGGAGGCCTACGAGCAGTACGTC. Amino acids: CASSWGAGEAYEQYV.

A few counts support this clonotype. The chain combines TRBV4-3 with TRBJ2-1; tentatively, D is TRBD1 (5 bases). The ends were cut back, 0 bases at V and 4 bases at J, with 10 bases in the middle. The V gene's germline CDR1 is LGHNA and CDR2 YSLEER. The CDR3 has 15 amino acids. The CDR3 protein is CASSQDRALYNEQFF. CDR3 in DNA: TGCGCCAGCAGCCAAGACAGGGCGTTATACAATGAGCAGTTCTTC.

The sample holds many counts of this clonotype. The chain is built from TRBV5-1 and TRBJ2-5; D ambiguous. The CDR3 has 15 amino acids. Per germline, CDR1 SGHRS and CDR2 YFSETQ. V dropped 2 bases and J dropped 2 bases, with 13 bases sitting between them. The CDR3 protein is CASSLSPALQETQYF. CDR3 DNA sequence: TGCGCCAGCAGCTTATCTCCCGCGCTACAAGAGACCCAGTACTTC.

This clonotype was observed a few times. The chain couples TRBV3-1 to TRBJ2-2, with unresolved D. Looked up from germline, CDR1 is LGHDT and CDR2 is YNNKEL (reference sequence). Trimming cost V 3 bases and J 5 bases, with 10 bases left between them. The CDR3 is made up of 14 amino acids. DNA of the CDR3: TGTGCCAGCAGCCAGGTGTGGGTAACCGGGGAGCTGTTTTTT. Protein sequence: CASSQVWVTGELFF.

The rearrangement joins TRBV13 to TRBJ1-1, with 8 nucleotides matching TRBD1. This CDR3 region has 16 residues. The V and J ends lost 2 bases and 4 bases, in that order; junction bases with no gene match: 9. From germline, CDR1 is PRHDT and CDR2 FYEKMQ (reference sequence). The CDR3 here is CASSLRAGQGATEAFF. The CDR3 nucleotides read TGTGCCAGCAGCTTACGGGCCGGGCAGGGGGCCACTGAAGCTTTCTTT.

In its sample, this clonotype was seen many times. The genes are TRBV4-1 and TRBJ2-2; 9 nucleotides line up with TRBD1. Looked up from germline, CDR1 is MGHRA and CDR2 is YSYEKL. The CDR3 consists of 15 residues. V lost 1 base and J lost 5; bases outside the gene matches: 2. DNA for the CDR3: TGCGCCAGCAGCCAAGGGGACAGGGTGACCGGGGAGCTGTTTTTT. This gives the protein CASSQGDRVTGELFF.

This clonotype came up a few times. V usage is TRBV10-2 and J usage is TRBJ2-1; 12 bases line up with TRBD1. The CDR3 sequence is 15 residues long. V was pared by 7 bases and J by 5 bases, with 6 bases of the junction left unmatched. Germline values: CDR1 WSHSY, CDR2 SAAADI. The CDR3 reads CASNPGQGAHNEQFF. In DNA form, the CDR3 reads TGCGCCAGCAACCCGGGACAGGGGGCACACAATGAGCAGTTCTTC.

This clonotype was picked up many times. The V call is TRBV5-1, the J call TRBJ2-3; 13 bases are shared with TRBD2. The ends lost 4 bases at V and 6 bases at J; junction bases unmatched: 5. CDR1 is SGHRS, CDR2 YFSETQ, per germline. The length of the CDR3 is 15 residues. The CDR3 bases are TGCGCCAGCAGCACTCAGACTAGCGGGGGGGATACGCAGTATTTT. Translation gives CASSTQTSGGDTQYF. The variable domain in full, with the rest retrieved from reference TRBV5-1 and TRBJ2-3, is KAGVTQTPRYLIKTRGQQVTLSCSPISGHRSVSWYQQTPGQGLQFLFEYFSETQRNKGNFPGRFSGRQFSNSRSEMNVSTLELGDSALYLCASSTQTSGGDTQYFGPGTRLTVL.

The chain couples TRBV1 to TRBJ1-2; no DNA check was done on the table's D call, TRBD1. TRBV1 corresponds to a pseudogene. The length of the CDR3 is 17 residues. CDR3 amino acids: CTSSPPGVEGSRDGYTF. The CDR3 DNA is TGCACCAGCAGCCCGCCGGGGGTAGAAGGGTCCAGAGATGGCTACACCTTC.

The sample holds many counts of this clonotype. The gene calls are TRBV12-3 or TRBV12-4 and TRBJ1-2, with TRBD1 matching over 8 bases. The trim removed 6 bases at V and 5 bases at J, leaving 2 bases unmatched. This CDR3 comprises 12 residues. The chain's CDR3 is CASRTGEYGYTF. The CDR3 coding sequence is TGTGCCAGCAGGACAGGGGAATATGGCTACACCTTC.

A few counts support this clonotype. The genes are TRBV5-1 and TRBJ1-3; no definite D call. Trimming left V 4 bases short and J 0 bases short, with 5 bases between. The CDR3 has 13 amino acids. Germline V gives CDR1 SGHRS, CDR2 YFSETQ. The CDR3 nucleotides read TGCGCCAGCAGCGATGACTCTGGAAACACCATATATTTT. It codes for CASSDDSGNTIYF. The full variable domain, its missing parts supplied by reference TRBV5-1 and TRBJ1-3, is KAGVTQTPRYLIKTRGQQVTLSCSPISGHRSVSWYQQTPGQGLQFLFEYFSETQRNKGNFPGRFSGRQFSNSRSEMNVSTLELGDSALYLCASSDDSGNTIYFGEGSWLTVV.

This clonotype was seen repeatedly, ten times or more. V usage is TRBV7-2 and J usage is TRBJ1-4; no reliable D call. CDR3 length equals 13 residues. The germline V gene encodes CDR1 SGHTA and CDR2 FQGNSA. The ends were cut back, 2 bases at V and 7 bases at J, with 8 bases in the middle. The CDR3 reads CASSLFVGEKLFF. The CDR3 DNA reads as TGTGCCAGCAGCTTATTCGTGGGTGAAAAACTGTTTTTT.

This clonotype appeared many times. The chain links TRBV10-3 to TRBJ2-1, with 13 nucleotides matching TRBD2. This CDR3 has 16 residues. The V and J ends lost 6 bases and 5 bases, in that order; junction bases with no gene match: 7. Germline V CDR1 and CDR2: ENHRY, SYGVKD. The CDR3 spells CAISRTGTSGNNEQFF. In DNA, the CDR3 is TGTGCCATCAGCAGAACCGGGACTAGCGGGAACAATGAGCAGTTCTTC.

This clonotype was detected ten times or more. The J gene is TRBJ1-6, the V gene TRBV6-5; D not resolved. Germline lookup yields CDR1 MNHEY and CDR2 SVGAGI. Deletions cut 2 bases from V and 15 bases from J, with 8 bases between. The CDR3 has 11 amino acids. For the CDR3, the DNA is TGTGCCAGCAGTTACGGGAGGGTCCTCCACTTT. Residues: CASSYGRVLHF.

This clonotype was observed at least ten times. The V and J genes are TRBV6-2 or TRBV6-3 and TRBJ2-2, with D perhaps TRBD1 (5 bases). The germline V gene encodes CDR1 MNHEY and CDR2 SVGEGT. Trimming pared 2 bases from V and 2 bases from J, leaving 6 bases between. The CDR3 consists of 14 residues. CDR3 amino acids: CASSYDSNTGELFF. In DNA, the CDR3 is TGTGCCAGCAGTTACGACAGCAACACCGGGGAGCTGTTTTTT.

This clonotype showed up many times. The chain links TRBV24-1 to TRBJ2-3; D remains ambiguous. V was clipped by 1 base and J by 4 bases, with 17 bases between them. CDR3 length: 17 amino acids. CDR1 KGHDR and CDR2 SFDVKD come from the germline V gene. The CDR3 bases are TGTGCCACCAGTGATTTTCCGGAAGGGCCAAGCGCAGATACGCAGTATTTT. As protein: CATSDFPEGPSADTQYF.

This clonotype was seen repeatedly, ten times or more. The CDR3: CASSLEGNTDTQYF. The CDR3 DNA follows: TGTGCCAGCAGCTTGGAAGGGAACACAGATACGCAGTATTTT. The chain has TRBV7-3 and TRBJ2-3; no firm D call. Germline CDR1 is SGHTA and CDR2 is FQGTGA. The CDR3 consists of 14 residues. Trimming took 3 bases from V and 2 from J, leaving 9 bases between them. Complete variable domain (other parts from reference TRBV7-3 and TRBJ2-3): GAGVSQTPSNKVTEKGKYVELRCDPISGHTALYWYRQSLGQGPEFLIYFQGTGAADDSGLPNDRFFAVRPEGSVSTLKIQRTERGDSAVYLCASSLEGNTDTQYFGPGTRLTVL.

This clonotype is labeled as large (0.1 to 1%). V and J are TRBV7-2 and TRBJ2-1; 15 positions agree with TRBD2. Germline V gene sequence: CDR1 SGHTA, CDR2 FQGNSA. V lost 1 base, J lost 8 bases, and 18 bases stayed unmatched. CDR3 length equals 21 residues. CDR3: CASSLEHPWTSGGGFLDEQFF. In nucleotides, the CDR3 is TGTGCCAGCAGCTTAGAACACCCTTGGACTAGCGGGGGGGGTTTTCTCGATGAGCAGTTCTTC.